This T cell receptor (beta chain) was identified in a study of beta chain bispecific antibodies for T cell cancers (dated by TCRdb to about 2021). In terms of the full investigation: After T cells from healthy donors were cocultured with bispecific antibodies and T cell leukemia lines, the researchers used TRBV sequencing of the cells that survived to measure how much each TRBV family was depleted. On the cell surface, TRBV12 (TRBV12-3) was expressed by Jurkat cells, whereas TRBV5-5 was expressed by HPB-ALL cells.

T cells were expanded from blood mononuclear cells for about 3 days with either the anti-CD3 antibody OKT3 or CD3/CD28 Dynabeads. The culture conditions for expanded T cells were RPMI 1640 plus 10% fetal bovine serum, recombinant human IL-2 (roughly 95 IU/ml) and IL-7 (around 4.7 ng/ml). Cocultures combined 50,000 or so normal T cells with 50,000 or so target cells and bispecific antibody in approximately 100 ul, incubated roughly 18 hours at 37°C. Each bispecific antibody was composed of two single-chain variable fragments, which were expressed in a single-chain diabody format with a His tag. Healthy human donors supplied the effector T cells, with peripheral blood mononuclear cells isolated from leukapheresis samples using Ficoll density gradient centrifugation. General conclusions and limits of the study: Every sequenced sample was a mix of normal T cells and leukemia cell line cells, and most of the targeted TRBV signal originated from the leukemia cells instead of the normal T cells. Cross-reactivity of the anti-TRBV5-5 antibody with TRBV5-6 was attributed to high sequence similarity between the two genes.

The CDR3 starts with the cysteine, ends with the phenylalanine, and has 13 residues. Left in the record is the CDR3 DNA by itself, 39 bases read in frame from the first base. V loses 3 bases at its end and J loses 5 bases; junction bases beyond the gene matches: 4. From a lookup of the germline V gene, CDR1 and CDR2 are ENHRY and SYGVKD. As for this clonotype: The antigen it recognizes is unknown. No base-level quality is on record; no much larger clone is a single base apart.

Unique molecular identifier barcodes were built into the libraries and used for clonotype quantification. Qiagen AllPrep DNA/RNA Micro kits were used to isolate total RNA, and an Agilent TapeStation was used to check RNA quality. TCR beta libraries were built by 5' RACE: cDNA synthesis followed by two PCR steps using TCR beta constant-region gene-specific primers. TCR beta libraries were sequenced on an Illumina MiSeq platform. Under the source paper's analysis protocol: MIGEC, MiXCR and VDJtools were used to process the reads. Clonotype frequency was calculated as the fraction of unique molecular identifiers assigned to a given clonotype among all unique molecular identifiers in the sample. Nonfunctional TRBV genes classified in IMGT as pseudogenes or open reading frames, for example TRBV1, TRBV12-1 and TRBV21, were left out. TCRdb's own reprocessing of the public reads used fastp at Q25 and MiXCR and kept productive beta chains. CDR3 protein sequences are deduplicated, and each keeps its most common genes and DNA. TCRdb's processing, not the study's, gives the V and J calls here. This sample lists over 20,000 distinct CDR3 sequences; about 2.6% were detected once. Together, the top ten hold about 30% of the sample.

Sequencing was carried out using healthy donor T cells cultured with leukemia cells. This sequence was found in a human donor in good health. Some clones in this sample may be carry-over from other donors' samples. The chain is encoded by TRBV10-3 joined to TRBJ2-7, with 7 junctional bases fitting TRBD1. The nucleotides read TGTGCCATCAGTGACGGACAGGCTGACGAGCAGTACTTC. It is translated as CAISDGQADEQYF.